The present T cell receptor (beta chain) was sequenced within a study of OX40 agonist ivuxolimab in advanced cancers. This clone was seen a handful of times. CDR1 is MDHEN and CDR2 is SYDVKM in the germline V gene. The ends lost 5 bases at V and 0 bases at J; junction bases unmatched: 8. The CDR3 sequence is 17 residues long. The assay was immunoSEQ multiplex PCR, and TCRdb's table has in-frame clones only and misses some. The sample lists about 78,000 clones, less than 90% occurring once. This material consisted of CD4+ or CD8+ T cells sorted from blood, taken in a trial of the OX40 agonist ivuxolimab. The source is an adult with an advanced solid tumor such as melanoma, head and neck, liver or kidney cancer. The genes are TRBV28 and TRBJ1-1; 11 nucleotides agree with TRBD1. The CDR3 loop is CASSLRTGGVLNTEAFF. The CDR3 DNA is TGTGCCAGCAGTCTCCGGACAGGGGGCGTCCTGAACACTGAAGCTTTCTTT.